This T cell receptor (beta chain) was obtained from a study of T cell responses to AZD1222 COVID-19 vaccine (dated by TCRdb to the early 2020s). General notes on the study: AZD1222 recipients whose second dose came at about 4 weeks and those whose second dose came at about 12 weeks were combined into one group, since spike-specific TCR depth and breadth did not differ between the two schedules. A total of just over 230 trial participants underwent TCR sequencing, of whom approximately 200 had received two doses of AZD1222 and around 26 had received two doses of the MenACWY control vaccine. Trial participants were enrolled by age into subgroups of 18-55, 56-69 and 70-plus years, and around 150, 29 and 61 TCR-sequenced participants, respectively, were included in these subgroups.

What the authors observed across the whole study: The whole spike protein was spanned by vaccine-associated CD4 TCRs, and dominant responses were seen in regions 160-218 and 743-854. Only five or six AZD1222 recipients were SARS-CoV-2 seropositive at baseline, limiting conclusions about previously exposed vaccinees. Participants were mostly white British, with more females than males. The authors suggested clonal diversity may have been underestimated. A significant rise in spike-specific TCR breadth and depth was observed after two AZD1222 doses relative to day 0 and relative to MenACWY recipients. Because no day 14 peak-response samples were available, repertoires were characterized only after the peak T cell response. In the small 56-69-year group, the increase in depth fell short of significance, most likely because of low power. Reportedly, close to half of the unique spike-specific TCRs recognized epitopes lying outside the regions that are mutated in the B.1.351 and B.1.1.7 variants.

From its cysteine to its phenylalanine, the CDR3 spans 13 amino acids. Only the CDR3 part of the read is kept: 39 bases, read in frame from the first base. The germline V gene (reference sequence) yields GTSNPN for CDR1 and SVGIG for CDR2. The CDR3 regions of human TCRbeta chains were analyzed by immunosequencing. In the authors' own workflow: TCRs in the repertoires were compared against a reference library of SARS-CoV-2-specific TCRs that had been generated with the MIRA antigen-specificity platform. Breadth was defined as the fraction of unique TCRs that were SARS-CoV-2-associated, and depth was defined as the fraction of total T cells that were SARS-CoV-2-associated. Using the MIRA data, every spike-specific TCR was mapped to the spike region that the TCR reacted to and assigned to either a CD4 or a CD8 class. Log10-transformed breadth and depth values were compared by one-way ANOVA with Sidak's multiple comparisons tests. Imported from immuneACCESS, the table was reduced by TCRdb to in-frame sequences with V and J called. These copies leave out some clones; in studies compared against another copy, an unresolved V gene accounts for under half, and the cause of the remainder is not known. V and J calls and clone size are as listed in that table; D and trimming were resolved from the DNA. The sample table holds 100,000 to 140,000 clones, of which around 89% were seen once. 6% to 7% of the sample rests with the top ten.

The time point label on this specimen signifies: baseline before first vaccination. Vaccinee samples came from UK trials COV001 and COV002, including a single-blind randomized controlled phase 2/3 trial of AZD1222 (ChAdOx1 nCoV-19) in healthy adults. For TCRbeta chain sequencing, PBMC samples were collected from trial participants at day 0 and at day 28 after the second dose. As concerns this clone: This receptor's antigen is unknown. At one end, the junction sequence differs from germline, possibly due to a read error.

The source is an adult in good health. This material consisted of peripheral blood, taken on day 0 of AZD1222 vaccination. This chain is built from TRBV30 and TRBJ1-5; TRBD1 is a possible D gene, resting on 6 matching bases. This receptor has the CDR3 CAWSRVIPGQTFF. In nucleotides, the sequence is TGTGCCTGGAGTAGGGTTATCCCAGGACAGACGTTTTTT.